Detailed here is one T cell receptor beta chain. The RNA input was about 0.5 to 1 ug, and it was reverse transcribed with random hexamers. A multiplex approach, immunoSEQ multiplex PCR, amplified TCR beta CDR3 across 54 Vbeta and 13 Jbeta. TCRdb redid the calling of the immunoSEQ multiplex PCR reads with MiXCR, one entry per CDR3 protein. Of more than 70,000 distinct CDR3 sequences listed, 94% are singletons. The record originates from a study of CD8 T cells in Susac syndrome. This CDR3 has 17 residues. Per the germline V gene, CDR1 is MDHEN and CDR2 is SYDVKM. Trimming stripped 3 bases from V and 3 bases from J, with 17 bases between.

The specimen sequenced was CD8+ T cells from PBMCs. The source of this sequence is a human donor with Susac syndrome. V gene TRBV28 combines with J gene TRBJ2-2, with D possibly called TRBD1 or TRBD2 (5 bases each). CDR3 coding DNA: TGTGCCAGCAGTTTGAACAGGCGGATGCGGGACACCGGGGAGCTGTTTTTT. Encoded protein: CASSLNRRMRDTGELFF.